The TCR beta chain under discussion was sequenced for a study of CD8 T cells in ankylosing spondylitis. Trimming took off 6 bases at V and 0 bases at J, with 17 bases between the two ends. CDR3 size: 16 residues. The germline gives CDR1 MNHNS, CDR2 SASEGT. Making use of molecular barcodes, quantitative 5'-RACE generated TCR beta libraries. MiXCR, run by TCRdb on the 5' RACE reads, gives a single entry per CDR3 protein. This table has 180,000 or so distinct CDR3 sequences, 11% appearing once. This clonotype has a count of ten or more. The antigen is undetermined. Overall study findings and caveats: Disease-linked clones were reportedly significantly enriched in matched ankylosing spondylitis synovial fluid. A CD8+ phenotype characterized the disease-linked clones, which were relatively rare in peripheral blood. Characteristic, it appeared, of ankylosing spondylitis blood was a TCR beta motif of several highly homologous variants.

Sequences were obtained from blood, either unsorted or a sorted T cell fraction (not recorded which). The V call is TRBV6-1, the J call TRBJ2-5; either TRBD1 or TRBD2 may fit D (5 bases each). The sequence came from a male donor with ankylosing spondylitis or in good health (not recorded which). CDR3 nucleotide sequence: TGTGCCAGCAGCCCTCGGGGCGCGACGTACCAAGAGACCCAGTACTTC. Translation: CASSPRGATYQETQYF.